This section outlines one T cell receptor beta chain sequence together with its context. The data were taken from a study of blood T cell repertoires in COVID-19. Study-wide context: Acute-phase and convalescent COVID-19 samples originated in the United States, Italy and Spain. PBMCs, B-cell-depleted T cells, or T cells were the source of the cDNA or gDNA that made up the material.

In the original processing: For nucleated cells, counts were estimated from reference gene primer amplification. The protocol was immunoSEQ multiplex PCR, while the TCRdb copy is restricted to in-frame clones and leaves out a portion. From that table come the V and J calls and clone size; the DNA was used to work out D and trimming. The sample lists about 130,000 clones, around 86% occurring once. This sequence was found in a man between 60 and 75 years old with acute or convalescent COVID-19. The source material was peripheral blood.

The CDR3 spells CSVGPSGVSGNTIYF. As DNA, the CDR3 is TGCAGCGTTGGACCCTCCGGGGTCTCTGGAAACACCATATATTTT. The chain links TRBV29-1 to TRBJ1-3; D gene uncertain. The germline CDR1 and CDR2 sequences are SQVTM and ANQGSEA. The CDR3 contains 15 residues. With 4 bases removed from V and 0 bases from J, the gap between germline ends came to 13 bases.